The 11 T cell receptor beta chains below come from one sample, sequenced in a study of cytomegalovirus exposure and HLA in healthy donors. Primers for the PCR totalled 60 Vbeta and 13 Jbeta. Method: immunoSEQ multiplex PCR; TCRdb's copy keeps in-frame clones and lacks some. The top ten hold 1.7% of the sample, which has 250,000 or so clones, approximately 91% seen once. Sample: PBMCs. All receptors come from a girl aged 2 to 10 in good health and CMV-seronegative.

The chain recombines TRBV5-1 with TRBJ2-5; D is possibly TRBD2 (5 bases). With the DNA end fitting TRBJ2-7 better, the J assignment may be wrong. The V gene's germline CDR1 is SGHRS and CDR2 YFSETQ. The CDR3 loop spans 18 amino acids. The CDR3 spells CASSLAPRGEGHSYEQYF. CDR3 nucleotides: TGCGCCAGCAGCTTGGCCCCCCGTGGAGAGGGTCACTCCTACGAGCAGTACTTC.

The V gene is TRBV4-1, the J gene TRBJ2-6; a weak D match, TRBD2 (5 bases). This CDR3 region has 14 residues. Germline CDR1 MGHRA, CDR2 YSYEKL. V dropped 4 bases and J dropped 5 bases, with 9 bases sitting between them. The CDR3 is CASSPGERANVLTF. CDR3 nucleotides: TGCGCCAGCAGCCCCGGGGAGCGGGCCAACGTCCTGACTTTC.

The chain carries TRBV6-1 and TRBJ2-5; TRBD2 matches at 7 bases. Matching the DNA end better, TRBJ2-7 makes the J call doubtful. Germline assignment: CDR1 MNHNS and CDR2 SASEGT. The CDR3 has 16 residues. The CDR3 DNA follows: TGTGCCAGCAGTGAAGGATGGACGGGAGGTTACTACGAGCAGTACTTC. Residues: CASSEGWTGGYYEQYF.

DNA for the CDR3: TGTGCCAGTAGTATTACAGGACAGGGCCGGGGCCTCGGTGGAGCTTTCTTT. This translates into CASSITGQGRGLGGAFF. The chain uses TRBV19 and TRBJ1-1; 8 bases line up with TRBD1. Per the germline V gene, CDR1 is LNHDA and CDR2 is SQIVND (reference sequence). The V gene end was trimmed by 3 bases and the J gene end by 10 bases; junction bases not matched to a gene: 19. The CDR3 is 17 residues long.

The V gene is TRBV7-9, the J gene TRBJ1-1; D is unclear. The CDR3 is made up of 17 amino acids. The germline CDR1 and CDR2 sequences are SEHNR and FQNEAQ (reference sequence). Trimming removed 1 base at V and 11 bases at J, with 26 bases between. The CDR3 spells CASSLGLTITRYSGAFF. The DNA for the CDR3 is TGTGCCAGCAGCTTAGGACTTACGATAACCAGGTATTCGGGGGCTTTCTTT.

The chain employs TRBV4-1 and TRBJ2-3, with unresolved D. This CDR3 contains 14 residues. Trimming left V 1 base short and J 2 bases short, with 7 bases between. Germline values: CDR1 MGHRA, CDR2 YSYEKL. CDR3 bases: TGCGCCAGCAGCCAAGCTCAGAACACAGATACGCAGTATTTT. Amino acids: CASSQAQNTDTQYF.

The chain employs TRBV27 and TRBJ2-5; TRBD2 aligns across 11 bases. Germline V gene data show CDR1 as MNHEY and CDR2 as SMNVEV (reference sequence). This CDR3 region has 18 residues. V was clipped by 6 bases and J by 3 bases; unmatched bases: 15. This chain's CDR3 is CASSIGAGPGLAEETQYF. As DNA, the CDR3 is TGTGCCAGCAGCATTGGGGCTGGGCCGGGACTAGCGGAAGAGACCCAGTACTTC.

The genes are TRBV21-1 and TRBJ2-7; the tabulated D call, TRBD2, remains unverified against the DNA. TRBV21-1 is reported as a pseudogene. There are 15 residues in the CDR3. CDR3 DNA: TGTGCCAGCAGCAAACGACGGGGTTGTTCCTACGAGCAGTACTTC. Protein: CASSKRRGCSYEQYF.

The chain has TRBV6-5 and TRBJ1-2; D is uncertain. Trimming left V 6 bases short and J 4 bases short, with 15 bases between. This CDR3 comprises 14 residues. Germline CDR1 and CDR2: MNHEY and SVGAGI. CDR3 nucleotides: TGTGCCAGCAGAGAGGGAGGGAGGGTCTATGGCTACACCTTC. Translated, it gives CASREGGRVYGYTF.

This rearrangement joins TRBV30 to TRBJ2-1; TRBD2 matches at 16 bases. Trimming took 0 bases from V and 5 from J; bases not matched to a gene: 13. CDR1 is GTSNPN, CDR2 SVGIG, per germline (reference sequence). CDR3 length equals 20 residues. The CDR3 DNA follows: TGTGCCTGGAGTGTACGGGCTGGGACTAGCGGGGGGGCCGGTAACAATGAGCAGTTCTTC. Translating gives CAWSVRAGTSGGAGNNEQFF.

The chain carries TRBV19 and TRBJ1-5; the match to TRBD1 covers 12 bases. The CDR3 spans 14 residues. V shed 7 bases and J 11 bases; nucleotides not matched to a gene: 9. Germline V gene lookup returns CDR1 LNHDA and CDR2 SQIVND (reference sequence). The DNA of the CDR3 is TGTGCCAGTACCCCGGGACAGGGGGCACGGGCCCAGCATTTT. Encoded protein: CASTPGQGARAQHF.